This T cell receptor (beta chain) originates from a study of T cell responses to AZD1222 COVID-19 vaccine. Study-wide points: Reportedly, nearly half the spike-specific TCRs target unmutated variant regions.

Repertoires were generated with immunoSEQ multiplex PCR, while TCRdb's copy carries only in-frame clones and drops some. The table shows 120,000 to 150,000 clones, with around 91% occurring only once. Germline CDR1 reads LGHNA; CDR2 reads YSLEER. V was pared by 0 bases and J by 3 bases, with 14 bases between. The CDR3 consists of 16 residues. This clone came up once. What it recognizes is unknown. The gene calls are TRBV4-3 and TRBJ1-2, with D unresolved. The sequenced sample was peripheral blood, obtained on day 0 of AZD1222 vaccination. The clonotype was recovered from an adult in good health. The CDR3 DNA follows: TGCGCCAGCAGCCAAGACCGAGTTTTACATTACTATGGCTACACCTTC. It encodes CASSQDRVLHYYGYTF.